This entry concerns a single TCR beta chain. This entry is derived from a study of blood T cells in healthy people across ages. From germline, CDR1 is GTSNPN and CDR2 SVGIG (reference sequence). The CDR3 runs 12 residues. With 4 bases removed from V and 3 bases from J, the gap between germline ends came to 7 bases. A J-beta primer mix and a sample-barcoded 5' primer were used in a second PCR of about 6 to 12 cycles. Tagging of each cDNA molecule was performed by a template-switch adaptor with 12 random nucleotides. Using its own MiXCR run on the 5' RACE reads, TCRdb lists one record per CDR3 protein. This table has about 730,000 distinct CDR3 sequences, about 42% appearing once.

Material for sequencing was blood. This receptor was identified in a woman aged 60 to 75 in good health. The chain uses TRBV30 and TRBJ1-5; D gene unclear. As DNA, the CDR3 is TGTGCCTGGACTAGGGACAATCAGCCCCAGCATTTT. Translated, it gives CAWTRDNQPQHF.